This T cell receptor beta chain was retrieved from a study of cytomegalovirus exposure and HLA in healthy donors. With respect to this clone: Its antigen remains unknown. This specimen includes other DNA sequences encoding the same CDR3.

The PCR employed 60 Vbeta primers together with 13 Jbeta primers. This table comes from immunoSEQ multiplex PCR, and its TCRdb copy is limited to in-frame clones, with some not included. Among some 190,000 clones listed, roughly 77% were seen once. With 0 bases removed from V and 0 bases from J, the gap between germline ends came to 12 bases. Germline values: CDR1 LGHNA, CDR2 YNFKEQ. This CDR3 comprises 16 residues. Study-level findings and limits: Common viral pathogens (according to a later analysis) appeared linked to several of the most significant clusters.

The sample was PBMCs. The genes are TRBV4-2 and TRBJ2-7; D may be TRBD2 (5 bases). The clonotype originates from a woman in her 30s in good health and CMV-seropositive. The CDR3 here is CASSQEGSGSSYEQYF. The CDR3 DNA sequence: TGTGCCAGCAGCCAAGAAGGAAGCGGTAGCTCCTACGAGCAGTACTTC.